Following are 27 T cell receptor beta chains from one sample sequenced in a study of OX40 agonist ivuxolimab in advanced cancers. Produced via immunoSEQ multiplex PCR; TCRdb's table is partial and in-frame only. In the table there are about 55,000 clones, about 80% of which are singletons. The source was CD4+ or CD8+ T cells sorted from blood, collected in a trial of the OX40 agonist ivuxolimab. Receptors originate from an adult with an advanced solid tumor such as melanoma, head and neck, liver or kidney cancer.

Here the CDR3 reads CASSISAGGTDTQYF. Written as DNA, the CDR3 is TGTGCCAGTAGTATTAGTGCGGGAGGCACAGATACGCAGTATTTT. The rearrangement links TRBV19 to TRBJ2-3; 7 nucleotides agree with TRBD2. Unmatched junction bases numbered 4, after V lost 3 bases and J lost 1 base. CDR1 and CDR2 (germline): LNHDA, SQIVND (reference sequence). The CDR3 totals 15 residues.

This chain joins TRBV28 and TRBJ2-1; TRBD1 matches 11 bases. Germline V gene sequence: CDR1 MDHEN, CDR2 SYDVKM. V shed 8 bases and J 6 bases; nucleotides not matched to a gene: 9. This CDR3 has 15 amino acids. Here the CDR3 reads CASGTVGQGGNEQFF. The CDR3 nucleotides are TGTGCCAGCGGAACAGTGGGACAGGGGGGCAATGAGCAGTTCTTC.

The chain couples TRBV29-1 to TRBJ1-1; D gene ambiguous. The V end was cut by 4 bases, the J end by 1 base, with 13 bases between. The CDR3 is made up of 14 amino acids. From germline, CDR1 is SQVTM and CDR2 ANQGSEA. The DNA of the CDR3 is TGCAGCGTTGCCGCAGGAATCTGGAACACTGAAGCTTTCTTT. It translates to CSVAAGIWNTEAFF.

CDR3 protein: CAISSGSGETQYF. The DNA of the CDR3 is TGTGCCATCAGTTCAGGGTCAGGAGAGACCCAGTACTTC. J is TRBJ2-5 and V is TRBV10-3, with a tentative D call TRBD1 (5 bases). V lost 5 bases, J lost 4 bases, and 11 bases lay in between. The CDR3 has 13 residues. Germline V CDR1 and CDR2: ENHRY, SYGVKD.

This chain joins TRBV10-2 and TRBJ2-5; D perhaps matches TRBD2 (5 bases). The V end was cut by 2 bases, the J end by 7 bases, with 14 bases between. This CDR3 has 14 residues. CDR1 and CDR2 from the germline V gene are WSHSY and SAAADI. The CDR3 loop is CASSETRGPGTQYF. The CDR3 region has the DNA TGCGCCAGCAGTGAGACTCGAGGGCCGGGGACCCAGTACTTC.

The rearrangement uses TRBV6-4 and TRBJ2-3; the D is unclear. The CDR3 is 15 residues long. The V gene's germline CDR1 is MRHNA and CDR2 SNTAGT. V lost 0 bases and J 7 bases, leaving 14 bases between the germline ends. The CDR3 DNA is TGTGCCAGCAGTGACTCTTCCCTCGGAAGGCATACGCAGTATTTT. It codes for CASSDSSLGRHTQYF.

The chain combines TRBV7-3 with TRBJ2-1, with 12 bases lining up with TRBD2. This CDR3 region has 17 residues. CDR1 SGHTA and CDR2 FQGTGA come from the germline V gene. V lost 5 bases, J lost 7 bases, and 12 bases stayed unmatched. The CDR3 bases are TGTGCCAGCAGCCCCGAGTCTCGGACTAGCGGGAAAAATGAGCAGTTCTTC. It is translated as CASSPESRTSGKNEQFF.

This CDR3 is CASRPWAGLPIQYF. The CDR3 DNA reads as TGTGCCAGCAGACCATGGGCAGGGCTCCCCATTCAGTACTTC. This rearrangement joins TRBV28 to TRBJ2-4, with D possibly TRBD1 on 5 matching bases. Germline V gene data show CDR1 as MDHEN and CDR2 as SYDVKM. Trimming removed 6 bases from V and 9 bases from J, with 18 bases in between. CDR3 length equals 14 residues.

The DNA for the CDR3 is TGTGCCAGCTCACCACCGGGACGGGATAATTCACCCCTCCACTTT. Its translation: CASSPPGRDNSPLHF. This sequence joins TRBV18 and TRBJ1-6; D is possibly TRBD1 (5 bases). Trimming shortened V by 0 bases and J by 5 bases, and 8 bases separated the two germline ends. Germline-derived CDR1 and CDR2 are KGHSH and LQKENI. The CDR3 runs to 15 residues.

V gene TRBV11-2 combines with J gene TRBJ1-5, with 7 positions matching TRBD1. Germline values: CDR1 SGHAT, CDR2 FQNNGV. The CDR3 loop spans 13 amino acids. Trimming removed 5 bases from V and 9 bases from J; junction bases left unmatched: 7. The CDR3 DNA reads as TGTGCCAGCAGCACCGACAGGGATTCGCCCCAGCATTTT. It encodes CASSTDRDSPQHF.

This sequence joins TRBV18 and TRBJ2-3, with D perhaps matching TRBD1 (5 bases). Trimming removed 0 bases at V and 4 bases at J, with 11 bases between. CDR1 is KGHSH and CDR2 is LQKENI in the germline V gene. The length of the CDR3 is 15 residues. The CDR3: CASSPPSGSPDTQYF. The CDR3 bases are TGTGCCAGCTCACCACCCTCAGGGTCCCCAGATACGCAGTATTTT.

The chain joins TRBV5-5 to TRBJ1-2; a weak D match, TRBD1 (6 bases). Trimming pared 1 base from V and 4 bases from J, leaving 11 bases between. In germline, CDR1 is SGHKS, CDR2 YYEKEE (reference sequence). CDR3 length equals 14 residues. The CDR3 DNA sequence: TGTGCCAGCAGCTTGCGGACAGTTTCCTATGGCTACACCTTC. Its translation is CASSLRTVSYGYTF.

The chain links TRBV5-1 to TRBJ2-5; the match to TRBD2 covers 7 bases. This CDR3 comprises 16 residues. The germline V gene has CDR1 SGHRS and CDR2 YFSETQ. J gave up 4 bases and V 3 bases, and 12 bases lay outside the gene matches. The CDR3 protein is CASSSGGGMRRETQYF. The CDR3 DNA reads TGCGCCAGCAGCTCGGGAGGTGGGATGAGGCGAGAGACCCAGTACTTC.

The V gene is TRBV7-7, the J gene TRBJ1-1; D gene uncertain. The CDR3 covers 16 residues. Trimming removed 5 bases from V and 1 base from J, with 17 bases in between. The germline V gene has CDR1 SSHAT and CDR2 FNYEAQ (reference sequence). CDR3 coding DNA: TGTGCCAGCAGCCCTTTCCCCATAGGGCCGAACACTGAAGCTTTCTTT. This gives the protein CASSPFPIGPNTEAFF.

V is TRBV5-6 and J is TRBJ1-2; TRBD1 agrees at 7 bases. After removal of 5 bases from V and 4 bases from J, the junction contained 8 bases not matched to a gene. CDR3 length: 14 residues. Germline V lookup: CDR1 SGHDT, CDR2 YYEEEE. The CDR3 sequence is CASSSQGDGYGYTF. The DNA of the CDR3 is TGTGCCAGCAGTTCCCAGGGGGACGGCTATGGCTACACCTTC.

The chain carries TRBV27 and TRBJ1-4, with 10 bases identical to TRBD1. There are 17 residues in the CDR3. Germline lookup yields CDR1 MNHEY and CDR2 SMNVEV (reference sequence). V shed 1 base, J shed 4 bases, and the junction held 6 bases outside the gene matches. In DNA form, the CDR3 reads TGTGCCAGCAGTTTATACGGGACAGGGGACTTTAATGAAAAACTGTTTTTT. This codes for CASSLYGTGDFNEKLFF.

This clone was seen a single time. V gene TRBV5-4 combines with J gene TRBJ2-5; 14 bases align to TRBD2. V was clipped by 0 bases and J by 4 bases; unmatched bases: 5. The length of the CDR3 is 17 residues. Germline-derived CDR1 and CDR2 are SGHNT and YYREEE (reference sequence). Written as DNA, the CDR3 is TGTGCCAGCAGCTTGGACCGACTAGCGGGGGGGGTAGAGACCCAGTACTTC. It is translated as CASSLDRLAGGVETQYF.

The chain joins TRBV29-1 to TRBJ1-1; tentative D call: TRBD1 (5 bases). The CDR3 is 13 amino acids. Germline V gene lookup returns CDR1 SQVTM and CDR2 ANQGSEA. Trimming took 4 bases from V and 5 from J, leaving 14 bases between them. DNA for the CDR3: TGCAGCGTTGTGTATGGGGGTTGGACTGAAGCTTTCTTT. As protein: CSVVYGGWTEAFF.

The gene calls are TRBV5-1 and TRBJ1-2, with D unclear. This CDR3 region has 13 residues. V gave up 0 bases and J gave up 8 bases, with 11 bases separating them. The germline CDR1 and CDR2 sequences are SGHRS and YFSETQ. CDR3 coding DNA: TGCGCCAGCAGCTTGGAGGCCAACGTCGGCTACACCTTC. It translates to CASSLEANVGYTF.

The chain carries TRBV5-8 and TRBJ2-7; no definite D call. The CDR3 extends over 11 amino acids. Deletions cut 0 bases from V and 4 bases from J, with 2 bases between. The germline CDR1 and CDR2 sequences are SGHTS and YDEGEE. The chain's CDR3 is CASSLGYEQYF. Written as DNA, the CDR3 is TGTGCCAGCAGCTTGGGGTACGAGCAGTACTTC.

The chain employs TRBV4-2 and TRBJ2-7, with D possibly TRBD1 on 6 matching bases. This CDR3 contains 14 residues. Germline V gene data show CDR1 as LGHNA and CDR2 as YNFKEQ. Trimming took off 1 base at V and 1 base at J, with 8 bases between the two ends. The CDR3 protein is CASSQGDNSYEQYF. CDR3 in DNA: TGTGCCAGCAGCCAAGGGGACAATTCCTACGAGCAGTACTTC.

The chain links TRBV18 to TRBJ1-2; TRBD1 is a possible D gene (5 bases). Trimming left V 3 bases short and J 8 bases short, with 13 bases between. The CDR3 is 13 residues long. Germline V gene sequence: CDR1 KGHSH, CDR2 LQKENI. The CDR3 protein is CASSPIRGEGYTF. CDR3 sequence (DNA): TGTGCCAGCTCACCTATTCGGGGCGAAGGCTACACCTTC.

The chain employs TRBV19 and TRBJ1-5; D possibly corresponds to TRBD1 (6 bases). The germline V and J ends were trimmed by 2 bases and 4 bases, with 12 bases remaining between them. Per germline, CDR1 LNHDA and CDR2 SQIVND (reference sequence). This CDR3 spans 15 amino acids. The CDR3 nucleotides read TGTGCCAGTAGTATACCACAGGGATGGAATCAGCCCCAGCATTTT. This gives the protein CASSIPQGWNQPQHF.

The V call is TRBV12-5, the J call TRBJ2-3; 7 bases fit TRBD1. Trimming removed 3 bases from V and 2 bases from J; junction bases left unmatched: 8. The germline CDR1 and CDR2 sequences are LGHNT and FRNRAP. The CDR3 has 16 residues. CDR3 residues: CASGLNTGVPTDTQYF. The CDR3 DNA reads TGTGCTAGTGGTTTAAACACAGGGGTCCCCACAGATACGCAGTATTTT.

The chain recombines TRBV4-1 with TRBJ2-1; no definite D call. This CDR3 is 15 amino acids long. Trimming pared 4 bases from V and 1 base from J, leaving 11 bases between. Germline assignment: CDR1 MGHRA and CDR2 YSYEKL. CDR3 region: CASSRRTESYNEQFF. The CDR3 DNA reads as TGCGCCAGCAGCCGCCGAACAGAGTCCTACAATGAGCAGTTCTTC.

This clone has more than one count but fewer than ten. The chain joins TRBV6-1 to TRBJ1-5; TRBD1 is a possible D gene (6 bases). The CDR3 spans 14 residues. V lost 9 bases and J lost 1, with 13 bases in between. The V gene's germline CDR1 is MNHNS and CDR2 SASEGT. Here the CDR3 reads CASSRGDSNQPQHF. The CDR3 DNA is TGTGCCAGTTCCAGGGGTGACAGCAATCAGCCCCAGCATTTT.

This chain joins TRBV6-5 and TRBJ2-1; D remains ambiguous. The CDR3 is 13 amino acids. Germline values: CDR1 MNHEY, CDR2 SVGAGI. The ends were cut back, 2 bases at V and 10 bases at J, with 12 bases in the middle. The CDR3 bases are TGTGCCAGCAGTTACAGGCTAGGTGTCGAGCAGTTCTTC. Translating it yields CASSYRLGVEQFF.